This T cell receptor (beta chain) was observed in a study of T cells in Graves' hyperthyroidism and ophthalmopathy. The CDR3 totals 12 residues. Germline trimming cut 10 bases from V and 7 bases from J; bases unmatched to any gene: 5. Germline lookup yields CDR1 SNHLY and CDR2 FYNNEI. The TCR beta CDR3 regions underwent amplification using RNA transcripts as the source. The HTBI primer set was used in a first-round RT-PCR of the TCR CDR3. TCRdb reprocessed the multiplex PCR reads with MiXCR, giving one entry per CDR3 protein. The sample contains roughly 500,000 distinct CDR3 sequences, about half of which appear only once. Many counts were recorded for this clonotype. The antigen is unknown. Overall study findings and caveats: A model built on 13 V-J features separated ophthalmopathy from stable hyperthyroidism. Also found in blood were most expanded thyroid clonotypes above 0.001. The model's output predicted ophthalmopathy at a median of around 7 months prior to onset.

Sample: peripheral blood or thyroid tissue (not recorded which). V and J are TRBV2 and TRBJ1-4; 8 nucleotides line up with TRBD1. The origin of this receptor is an adult woman with Graves' disease, either hyperthyroidism or ophthalmopathy (not recorded which). Written as DNA, the CDR3 is TGTGCCACCCGTGGACAGGGTGAAAAACTGTTTTTT. Its protein is CATRGQGEKLFF.